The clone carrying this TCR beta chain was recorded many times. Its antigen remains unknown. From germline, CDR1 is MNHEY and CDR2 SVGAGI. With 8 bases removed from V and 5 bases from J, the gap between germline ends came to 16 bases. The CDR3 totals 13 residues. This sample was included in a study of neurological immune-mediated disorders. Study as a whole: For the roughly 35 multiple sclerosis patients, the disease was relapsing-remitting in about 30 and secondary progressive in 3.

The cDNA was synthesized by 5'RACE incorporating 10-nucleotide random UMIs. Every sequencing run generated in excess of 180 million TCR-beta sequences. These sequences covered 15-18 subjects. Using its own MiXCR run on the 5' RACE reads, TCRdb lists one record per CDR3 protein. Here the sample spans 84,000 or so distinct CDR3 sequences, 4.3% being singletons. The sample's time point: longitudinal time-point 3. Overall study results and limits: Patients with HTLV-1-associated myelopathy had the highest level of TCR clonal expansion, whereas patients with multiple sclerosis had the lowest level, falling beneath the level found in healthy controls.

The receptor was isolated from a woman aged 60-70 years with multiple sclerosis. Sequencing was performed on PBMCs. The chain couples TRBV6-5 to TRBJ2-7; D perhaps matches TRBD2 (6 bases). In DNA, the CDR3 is TGTGCCAGCCAACCTGGAGGGATCCACGAGCAGTACTTC. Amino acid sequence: CASQPGGIHEQYF.